This TCR beta chain is drawn from a study of T cell responses to AZD1222 COVID-19 vaccine. Sequenced by immunoSEQ multiplex PCR; TCRdb stores in-frame clones only, minus some. The sample lists 150,000 to 200,000 clones, about 90% occurring once. V lost 2 bases to trimming and J lost 6 bases, with 16 bases between them. CDR1 MNHNS and CDR2 SASEGT come from the germline V gene. The CDR3 loop spans 15 amino acids. The source of this sequence is an adult who received the AZD1222 COVID-19 vaccine. The sample consisted of peripheral blood, taken 28 days after the second AZD1222 dose. This chain links TRBV6-1 with TRBJ1-2; TRBD1 is a possible D gene (5 bases). In nucleotides, the CDR3 is TGTGCCAGCAGTGAACTTTTAGGGGCAGAAGATGGCTACACCTTC. Encoded protein: CASSELLGAEDGYTF.